This entry lists 26 T cell receptor beta chains sequenced from one sample in a study of cytomegalovirus exposure and HLA in healthy donors. Primers: 60 Vbeta forward and 13 Jbeta reverse. Here immunoSEQ multiplex PCR was the method, and the copy in TCRdb shows in-frame clones only, minus some. The table lists 72,000 or so clones, around 78% of them singletons. The sequencing input was PBMCs. Receptors originate from a man younger than 35 in good health and CMV-seropositive.

This clone came up a few times. The chain links TRBV25-1 to TRBJ1-6; the D gene is possibly TRBD1 (5 bases). The length of the CDR3 is 15 residues. Trimming removed 2 bases at V and 15 bases at J, with 20 bases between. CDR1 is MGHDK and CDR2 is SYGVNS in the germline V gene. CDR3 nucleotide sequence: TGTGCCAGCAGTGAACACGGGAGGCAGGGTGGGGTCCTCCACTTT. It codes for CASSEHGRQGGVLHF.

V and J are TRBV6-5 and TRBJ2-3; 7 bases map to TRBD2. The CDR3 runs to 15 residues. Trimming removed 5 bases from V and 2 bases from J; junction bases left unmatched: 7. Germline loops: CDR1 MNHEY, CDR2 SVGAGI. CDR3 nucleotides: TGTGCCAGCAGTCCGCGCACTAGCGCCACAGATACGCAGTATTTT. This codes for CASSPRTSATDTQYF.

CDR3 sequence (DNA): TGTGCCAGCAGCCGGGGACTAGCGGGAGAGGGTTACGAGCAGTACTTC. Translation gives CASSRGLAGEGYEQYF. The chain has TRBV13 and TRBJ2-7, with 14 bases identical to TRBD2. With V trimmed by 5 bases and J by 4 bases, 7 bases remained unmatched. Germline V lookup: CDR1 PRHDT, CDR2 FYEKMQ (reference sequence). The CDR3 contains 16 residues. The whole variable domain, remainder taken from reference TRBV13 and TRBJ2-7, is AAGVIQSPRHLIKEKRETATLKCYPIPRHDTVYWYQQGPGQDPQFLISFYEKMQSDKGSIPDRFSAQQFSDYHSELNMSSLELGDSALYFCASSRGLAGEGYEQYFGPGTRLTVT.

A few counts support this clone. CDR3 protein: CASTRDTSLSNEQFF. The CDR3 DNA is TGTGCCAGCACCCGAGATACTAGCCTAAGCAATGAGCAGTTCTTC. V gene TRBV4-2 combines with J gene TRBJ2-1; a weak D match, TRBD2 (6 bases). Trimming left V 7 bases short and J 6 bases short, with 19 bases between. Germline CDR1 LGHNA, CDR2 YNFKEQ. CDR3 length: 15 amino acids.

The rearrangement links TRBV30 to TRBJ1-1; D is possibly TRBD1 (6 bases). Germline lookup yields CDR1 GTSNPN and CDR2 SVGIG (reference sequence). The CDR3 consists of 13 residues. Trimming took off 0 bases at V and 6 bases at J, with 11 bases between the two ends. CDR3 protein: CAWSVLDRSEAFF. Written as DNA, the CDR3 is TGTGCCTGGAGTGTACTAGACAGGTCTGAAGCTTTCTTT.

The rearrangement joins TRBV7-9 to TRBJ1-4, with D unclear. The CDR3 is 15 residues long. The germline V gene has CDR1 SEHNR and CDR2 FQNEAQ (reference sequence). Trimming left V 0 bases short and J 0 bases short, with 5 bases between. The CDR3 DNA reads TGTGCCAGCAGCTTAGCGGCCGCAACTAATGAAAAACTGTTTTTT. Its protein product is CASSLAAATNEKLFF.

V and J are TRBV7-9 and TRBJ1-2, with D perhaps matching TRBD1 (6 bases). V lost 3 bases and J lost 6, with 11 bases in between. Germline V gene data show CDR1 as SEHNR and CDR2 as FQNEAQ (reference sequence). There are 13 residues in the CDR3. This CDR3 reads CASSFRDNDGYTF. The CDR3 DNA reads as TGTGCCAGCAGCTTCCGGGACAACGATGGCTACACCTTC.

The gene calls are TRBV7-9 and TRBJ1-4, with TRBD1 identical over 8 bases. The length of the CDR3 is 15 residues. Germline V gene data show CDR1 as SEHNR and CDR2 as FQNEAQ (reference sequence). V was pared by 3 bases and J by 3 bases, with 3 bases of the junction left unmatched. The CDR3 nucleotides are TGTGCCAGCAGCTTCGGACAGGGTCCTAATGAAAAACTGTTTTTT. This gives the protein CASSFGQGPNEKLFF.

This chain uses TRBV6-1 with TRBJ1-1, with 7 bases aligning to TRBD1. J gave up 6 bases and V 1 base, and 8 bases lay outside the gene matches. Looked up from germline, CDR1 is MNHNS and CDR2 is SASEGT. This CDR3 spans 15 amino acids. This chain's CDR3 is CASSEEGRGSAEAFF. CDR3 coding DNA: TGTGCCAGCAGTGAAGAGGGCAGGGGGTCCGCTGAAGCTTTCTTT.

This rearrangement joins TRBV14 to TRBJ2-7; D unclear. Germline V lookup: CDR1 SGHDN, CDR2 FVKESK. The CDR3 loop spans 12 amino acids. Trimming cost V 2 bases and J 6 bases, with 8 bases left between them. The CDR3 coding sequence is TGTGCCAGCAGCCAAACAGTATCCGAGCAGTACTTC. It translates to CASSQTVSEQYF.

The chain is built from TRBV28 and TRBJ2-7; TRBD1 matches at 9 bases. Trimming at V came to 3 bases and at J to 6 bases, leaving 6 bases not matched to a gene. The CDR3 is 14 residues long. Germline loops: CDR1 MDHEN, CDR2 SYDVKM. The DNA for the CDR3 is TGTGCCAGCAGTTTCGGGACAGGGTTGTTCGAGCAGTACTTC. As protein: CASSFGTGLFEQYF. Complete variable domain (other parts from reference TRBV28 and TRBJ2-7): DVKVTQSSRYLVKRTGEKVFLECVQDMDHENMFWYRQDPGLGLRLIYFSYDVKMKEKGDIPEGYSVSREKKERFSLILESASTNQTSMYLCASSFGTGLFEQYFGPGTRLTVT.

The chain couples TRBV6-6 to TRBJ1-5; 9 positions agree with TRBD1. The CDR3 loop spans 15 amino acids. Germline V gene sequence: CDR1 MNHNY, CDR2 SVGAGI (reference sequence). V lost 7 bases, J lost 4 bases, and 8 bases stayed unmatched. The CDR3 loop is CASTDTGGANQPQHF. The CDR3 region has the DNA TGTGCCAGCACCGATACAGGGGGCGCGAATCAGCCCCAGCATTTT.

This clone was recorded only once. The V call is TRBV6-1, the J call TRBJ2-7, with D possibly being TRBD1 (6 bases). Trimming removed 0 bases at V and 3 bases at J, with 15 bases between. The CDR3 covers 16 residues. Germline V gene sequence: CDR1 MNHNS, CDR2 SASEGT. The CDR3 sequence: CASSEALGAGVYEQYF. CDR3 nucleotides: TGTGCCAGCAGTGAAGCACTAGGGGCAGGGGTCTACGAGCAGTACTTC.

The chain couples TRBV5-4 to TRBJ1-2; 7 bases agree with TRBD1. The J segment lost 4 bases and the V segment lost 0 bases, leaving 6 bases of the junction unmatched. The CDR3 extends over 15 amino acids. From germline, CDR1 is SGHNT and CDR2 YYREEE (reference sequence). In nucleotides, the CDR3 is TGTGCCAGCAGCTTGGGGACAGGCGTCTCCTATGGCTACACCTTC. Amino acids: CASSLGTGVSYGYTF. The full variable domain, rest sourced from reference TRBV5-4 and TRBJ1-2, is ETGVTQSPTHLIKTRGQQVTLRCSSQSGHNTVSWYQQALGQGPQFIFQYYREEENGRGNFPPRFSGLQFPNYSSELNVNALELDDSALYLCASSLGTGVSYGYTFGSGTRLTVV.

The gene calls are TRBV9 and TRBJ1-2; TRBD1 matches at 8 bases. V gave up 3 bases and J gave up 2 bases; unmatched junction bases: 3. The CDR3 loop spans 14 amino acids. Looked up from germline, CDR1 is SGDLS and CDR2 is YYNGEE. The CDR3 loop is CASSGRQGNYGYTF. CDR3 DNA sequence: TGTGCCAGCAGCGGAAGACAGGGGAACTATGGCTACACCTTC. The entire variable domain, with the rest obtained from reference TRBV9 and TRBJ1-2, is as follows: DSGVTQTPKHLITATGQRVTLRCSPRSGDLSVYWYQQSLDQGLQFLIQYYNGEERAKGNILERFSAQQFPDLHSELNLSSLELGDSALYFCASSGRQGNYGYTFGSGTRLTVV.

J is TRBJ2-1 and V is TRBV28, with D maybe TRBD2 (6 bases). Looked up from germline, CDR1 is MDHEN and CDR2 is SYDVKM. The V gene lost 2 bases and the J gene lost 6 bases, with 14 bases spanning the gap. The CDR3 is made up of 15 amino acids. For the CDR3, the DNA is TGTGCCAGCAGTTTAATGGGAGGAGTGGGCAATGAGCAGTTCTTC. It is translated as CASSLMGGVGNEQFF.

The chain employs TRBV28 and TRBJ1-1; TRBD1 might be the D (6 bases). The CDR3 length is 11 residues. Deletions cut 7 bases from V and 3 bases from J, with 6 bases between. Germline V gives CDR1 MDHEN, CDR2 SYDVKM. This CDR3 is CASKGDTEAFF. CDR3 nucleotides: TGTGCCAGCAAGGGGGACACTGAAGCTTTCTTT.

The rearrangement uses TRBV7-9 and TRBJ1-3; 8 bases line up with TRBD1. Per the germline V gene, CDR1 is SEHNR and CDR2 is FQNEAQ (reference sequence). The CDR3 has 15 amino acids. V lost 5 bases and J lost 3; bases outside the gene matches: 6. The CDR3 DNA sequence: TGTGCCAGCAGCCCCAGGGGGCTGGGTGGAAACACCATATATTTT. Protein product: CASSPRGLGGNTIYF.

The chain recombines TRBV6-5 with TRBJ1-1, with D maybe TRBD1 (5 bases). Trimming removed 6 bases from V and 5 bases from J, with 7 bases in between. Germline V gene sequence: CDR1 MNHEY, CDR2 SVGAGI. The CDR3 consists of 11 residues. CDR3 sequence (DNA): TGTGCCAGCAGGTCAGGGACTGAAGCTTTCTTT. As protein: CASRSGTEAFF.

V usage is TRBV6-1 and J usage is TRBJ1-4, with 8 bases lining up with TRBD1. The CDR3 extends over 13 amino acids. V lost 5 bases, J lost 14 bases, and 10 bases stayed unmatched. Germline V gene lookup returns CDR1 MNHNS and CDR2 SASEGT. CDR3 loop: CASSLETDRALFF. CDR3 in DNA: TGTGCCAGCAGTCTCGAGACGGACAGGGCTCTGTTTTTT.

This chain uses TRBV4-1 with TRBJ1-5; D not resolved. Germline CDR1 reads MGHRA; CDR2 reads YSYEKL. The CDR3 loop spans 16 amino acids. Trimming stripped 1 base from V and 0 bases from J, with 10 bases between. The CDR3 DNA reads TGCGCCAGCAGCCAAGTTTCCCGGGATAGCAATCAGCCCCAGCATTTT. This gives the protein CASSQVSRDSNQPQHF.

V usage is TRBV6-1 and J usage is TRBJ1-2; D is unclear. V lost 4 bases and J lost 2, with 5 bases in between. The germline CDR1 and CDR2 sequences are MNHNS and SASEGT. The CDR3 loop spans 12 amino acids. DNA of the CDR3: TGTGCCAGCAGTGCAGAAAACTATGGCTACACCTTC. Its protein is CASSAENYGYTF.

The J gene is TRBJ2-1, the V gene TRBV6-4; 9 positions match TRBD1. Unmatched junction bases numbered 10, after V lost 6 bases and J lost 7 bases. The germline CDR1 and CDR2 sequences are MRHNA and SNTAGT. The CDR3 is 15 amino acids. The DNA of the CDR3 is TGTGCCAGCAGCTACGGGACAGGGATGGGGAATGAGCAGTTCTTC. This sequence encodes CASSYGTGMGNEQFF.

The gene calls are TRBV30 and TRBJ2-7; 9 bases map to TRBD2. The CDR3 has 13 amino acids. The J segment lost 3 bases and the V segment lost 1 base, leaving 1 base of the junction unmatched. Germline lookup yields CDR1 GTSNPN and CDR2 SVGIG (reference sequence). The CDR3 here is CAWSGLADYEQYF. The DNA of the CDR3 is TGTGCCTGGAGTGGACTAGCGGACTACGAGCAGTACTTC.

This clone was counted a few times. The J gene is TRBJ2-5, the V gene TRBV7-2; D is perhaps TRBD2 (6 bases). Gene TRBJ2-7 matches the end of the DNA better, so the J call may be wrong. CDR1 and CDR2 from the germline V gene are SGHTA and FQGNSA. The CDR3 is 16 residues long. CDR3 in DNA: TGTGCCAGCAGCCTCAGTCCCCCGGGAGACCTCTCCGAGCAGTACTTC. Encoded protein: CASSLSPPGDLSEQYF.

This clone occurred once. The chain couples TRBV7-9 to TRBJ1-6; 7 bases map to TRBD1. The CDR3 is 14 residues long. V shed 4 bases and J 6 bases; nucleotides not matched to a gene: 3. Germline-derived CDR1 and CDR2 are SEHNR and FQNEAQ (reference sequence). This CDR3 is CASSWRDSNSPLHF. The CDR3 nucleotides are TGTGCCAGCAGCTGGAGGGACAGTAATTCACCCCTCCACTTT.